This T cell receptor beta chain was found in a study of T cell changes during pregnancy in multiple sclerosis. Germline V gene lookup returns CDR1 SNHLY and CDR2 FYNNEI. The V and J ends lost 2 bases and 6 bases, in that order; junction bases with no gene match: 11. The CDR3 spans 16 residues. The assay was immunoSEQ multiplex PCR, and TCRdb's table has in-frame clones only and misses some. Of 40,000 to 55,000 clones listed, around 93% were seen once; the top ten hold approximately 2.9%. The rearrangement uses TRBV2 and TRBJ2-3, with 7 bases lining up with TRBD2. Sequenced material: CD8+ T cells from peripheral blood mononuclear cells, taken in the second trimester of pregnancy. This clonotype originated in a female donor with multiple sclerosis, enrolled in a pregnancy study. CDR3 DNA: TGTGCCAGCAGTGAACGAATAGCGGGCTCGGGGGATACGCAGTATTTT. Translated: CASSERIAGSGDTQYF.